This record covers a single T cell receptor beta chain. No antigen is known for it. The sample holds no much larger clone one base away, and base qualities are not on file. From cysteine to phenylalanine, the CDR3 is 12 amino acids long. Only the CDR3 DNA is retained, 36 bases long and in frame from the first base. The junction carries 10 bases between V and J, which are trimmed by 5 bases and 5 bases respectively. In the germline V gene (reference sequence), CDR1 corresponds to LNHDA and CDR2 to SQIVND. This sample stems from a study of cytomegalovirus exposure and HLA in healthy donors (TCRdb year 2017). As for the study more broadly: An earlier analysis of some 600 of the donors reported about 260 Gb of sequence data and some 110 million unique TCR beta sequences obtained from roughly 170 million T cells. The study aimed to test whether signatures of past pathogen exposure could be identified by cataloging public T cell receptors. A later analysis re-examined previously published TCR beta repertoires from 610 or so donors and added high-resolution HLA genotyping to investigate patterns of TCR occurrence. In a later genetic analysis, genome-wide SNP genotypes for about 55% of the 666 donors were used, and that subset was treated as a discovery cohort. Class I and class II HLA loci were covered by the typing at four-digit resolution. In the later analysis, no new phenotypic data were used to find candidate immune exposures; instead, reliance was placed on TCR beta sequences and their occurrence across donors. Every repertoire in the discovery cohort had been generated on one and the same sequencing platform. Alongside the repertoire data, information on donor age, sex, ethnicity and CMV serostatus was compiled. An earlier analysis of approximately 500 of the donors applied high-throughput TCR beta sequencing to assess whether each TCR beta V gene segment acted as functional or pseudogenic. Five DR-DQ haplotypes were treated as single units for association and clustering because of strong linkage in the cohort. Along with the roughly 700-subject first cohort, a separate validation cohort of over a hundred different subjects was used. To predict cytomegalovirus infection status, the study brought together high-throughput TCR immunosequencing, statistical association of individual TCRs with disease status, and machine learning. Among the roughly 390 genotyped donors, around 79% belonged to the genetic ancestry cluster associated with self-reported Caucasian donors. The study profiled the T cell repertoires of 666 subjects by immunosequencing and related them to cytomegalovirus serostatus. Around 320 gigabases of sequencing data and tens of millions of unique TCR sequences were included in an early release covering 550 to 650 HLA-typed donors. Across 398 genotyped donors of the cohort, an average of roughly 200,000 unique TCR beta nucleotide sequences per donor were sequenced, and 15% to 20% of those sequences were non-productive. Typing coverage varied by locus: roughly 620-640 donors for A, B, C, DRB1 and DQB1; roughly 510 for DQA1; 600 to 610 for DPA1; 400 to 480 for DPB1. The research as a whole found: Broadly in line with IMGT annotations, most TCR beta V segments showed up in productive rearrangements about 90% or about 30% of the time in an earlier analysis of approximately 640 of the donors. A further reported finding was that TCR beta sequences accurately predicted the HLA-A and HLA-B alleles for most subjects in the first cohort. The study gave a list of over 150 TCR beta chains associated with cytomegalovirus. Strong co-occurrence of HLA alleles, especially DR and DQ, made assigning TCR associations to individual alleles difficult. Because counts were too low, about 17 rarely observed V segments, including chromosome 9 orphons, were excluded from the earlier analysis of fewer than 650 of the donors. In a later analysis, HLA-associated TCR beta chains were found to be more clonally expanded and to have lower generation probabilities than equally common non-associated chains. In a later analysis, the rate of TCR association differed among HLA loci, with DRB1 alleles having the most associated TCRs and HLA-C alleles having the fewest. Sequencing depth was assumed to be roughly uniform across donors in the presence/absence analyses, though that assumption may not hold. Linkage disequilibrium might explain the correlated functional status among segregating V segments, but an unknown experimental factor could not be ruled out. For the cohort, immune exposure information was limited to CMV serostatus. The authors suggested that the approach could potentially be extended to other disease states and immunological phenotypes. A later analysis reported that several top co-occurrence clusters appeared linked to parvovirus B19, influenza, CMV and Epstein-Barr virus. In vitro tests confirmed that three of the cytomegalovirus-associated TCR beta chains recognize cytomegalovirus antigens. Most CMV-associated TCR beta chains appeared to be HLA-restricted in a later analysis, and the HLA associations seemed to be driven largely by CMV exposure. The 87-base-pair reads could not distinguish some IMGT-functional V segments, including TRBV6-2 and TRBV6-3, so those segments were excluded. The classifier was reported to diagnose cytomegalovirus status with high specificity and sensitivity in both the original cohort and the validation cohort. A cluster of highly shared sequence variants was judged likely to be a technical artifact of the sequencing pipeline. Because HLA typing was unavailable for some donors at each locus, only the typed subset was used in association tests. Most TCR sequences were seen in very few donors, while some public TCRs were found in many individuals. Specific HLA alleles were associated with more than 15,000 TCR beta sequences at a false discovery rate of 0.05 in a later analysis. This cohort had only TCR beta chains sequenced, and the lack of alpha or paired-chain data limited which features could be detected. According to a later genetic analysis, donors in an Asian-associated ancestry cluster had fewer N-insertions in productive TCRs than the approximately 630-donor mean. A later genetic analysis associated a missense DCLRE1C variant with V-gene and J-gene trimming of TCR beta chains, and an independent cohort replicated the association.

The cohort consisted of some 730 healthy bone marrow donors. All cohort members were sampled while nominally healthy, although unrecorded immune exposures were likely present. The donor tested CMV seronegative, placing the donor among the approximately 360 seronegative members of the cohort. Each donor provided a peripheral blood sample, and peripheral blood mononuclear cells were used for TCR beta sequencing. The Qiagen DNeasy Blood Extraction Kit was used to extract genomic DNA from the blood cell samples. Library preparation was by the immunoSEQ multiplex PCR assay. For the multiplex PCR, a mixture combining 60 forward primers for TCR Vbeta segments and 13 reverse primers for TCR Jbeta segments was used. Amplification of the CDR3 region of rearranged TCR beta genes was performed with a multiplex PCR assay on genomic DNA. The amplified TCR beta libraries were sequenced on the Illumina HiSeq System as 87-base-pair reads. From the authors' description of their analysis: Across the roughly 640 repertoires, a later analysis counted 80 million or so unique TCR beta chains, roughly 11 million of which were shared by at least two donors. To remove PCR and sequencing errors, raw reads were error-corrected and collapsed into unique sequences using a nearest-neighbor algorithm that merged closely related sequences. V, D and J gene segments were assigned by aligning CDR3 sequences to IMGT reference sequences. Each retained sequence needed at least a six-nucleotide match to both a V gene segment and a J gene segment. Rearrangements were classified as productive when the CDR3 lacked stop codons and remained in frame with V and J, and all other rearrangements were classified as non-productive. CDR3 was defined by IMGT convention, running from the second conserved V-encoded cysteine to the conserved J-encoded phenylalanine. The earlier analysis of about 570 of the donors excluded any sequence lacking an unambiguous match to a single V gene segment. In an earlier analysis of roughly 500 of the donors, V segments were called functional above 56.7% productive rearrangements and were called segregating when the between-donor standard deviation exceeded 5%. A statistical classification framework was built to diagnose cytomegalovirus status from the catalog of TCR beta chain sequences. In a later analysis, V and J genes were assigned by comparing TCR nucleotide sequences against IMGT/GENE-DB human TR gene sequences. The TCRdist pipeline was used in a later analysis to assign CDR3 sequences and most-parsimonious VDJ recombination scenarios. A later analysis defined each TCR beta chain by its CDR3 amino acid sequence plus V-gene family, and excluded reads lacking a unique V-gene family. A later analysis removed 600 or so highly shared, low-generation-probability nucleotide sequences to deal with suspected cross-contamination and a sequencing artifact. For each public chain, a later analysis derived a clonal expansion index from normalized ranks of inferred template counts within each repertoire. Generation probabilities in a later analysis came from a VDJ recombination model fitted to out-of-frame rearrangements, and those results were checked against IGoR. In a later analysis, hypergeometric tests were used to score TCR-TCR, TCR-HLA and TCR-CMV co-occurrence, with a repertoire-size bias correction applied to TCR pairs. To estimate false discovery rates, a later analysis permuted the HLA or CMV assignments 20 times. In a later analysis, co-occurring TCRs were grouped using DBSCAN, with TCRdist sequence similarity added in when clustering inside HLA-allele-positive subsets. For co-occurrence clustering, repertoires with fewer than 30,000 or more than 120,000 public chains were excluded, along with about five repertoires with anomalous nucleotide sharing. What TCRdb holds here is the immuneACCESS table cut down to in-frame rearrangements. Part of the clones is not present; checked against another copy, under half of the missing clones reflect an unresolved V gene, and the others are unexplained. D and trimming come from the DNA, and the V and J calls and clone size come from that table. Here the sample has around 120,000 clones; 75% to 90% occur a single time. Around 4.1% of the sample is taken by the ten largest.

This TCR derives from a middle-aged woman in good health and CMV-seronegative. The sample comprised PBMCs. The rearrangement joined TRBV19 to TRBJ2-7, with TRBD1 tentatively as D gene (6 bases match). In nucleotide form, the sequence is TGTGCCAGTAGTTCACAGGGCAACGAGCAGTACTTC. Its protein product is CASSSQGNEQYF.